These T cell receptor beta chains were read from a single sample in a study of identifying expanded T cells in peripheral blood. TCRdb's table, derived via immunoSEQ multiplex PCR, lists solely in-frame clones and lacks some. Altogether 70,000 to 95,000 clones are present, around nine tenths being singletons, with the ten largest covering around 4.3%. The sample was blood. These receptors were obtained from a person between 18 and 75 years old in good health. The CDR3 runs from the conserved cysteine through the conserved F or W. The order of the fields is J gene, V gene, D gene, clone size, CDR3 protein, CDR3 DNA. The D gene is left open where the match is weak. Some rows mark clone size as missing; the rest say once, few, many or name a class of expanded clone.

TRBJ2-7 TRBV28 TRBD2 NA CASSFLAGGVYEQYF TGTGCCAGCAGTTTCCTAGCGGGGGGGGTCTACGAGCAGTACTTC
TRBJ1-5 TRBV19 NA NA CASSLDSTLGSNQPQHF TGTGCCAGTAGTTTGGACAGTACACTTGGAAGCAATCAGCCCCAGCATTTT
TRBJ1-5 TRBV21-1 NA once CASIRGGKGFGVVHQPQHF TGTGCCAGCATCCGGGGTGGCAAAGGTTTTGGGGTGGTTCATCAGCCCCAGCATTTT
TRBJ2-2 TRBV27 TRBD2 NA CASSLWTSGSTGELFF TGTGCCAGCAGTTTATGGACTAGCGGGAGTACCGGGGAGCTGTTTTTT
TRBJ2-3 TRBV5-1 TRBD2 NA CASSWQPRTSGNTDTQYF TGCGCCAGCAGCTGGCAACCTCGGACTAGCGGGAACACAGATACGCAGTATTTT
TRBJ2-3 TRBV6-5 NA NA CASSYSGDTQYF TGTGCCAGCAGTTATAGCGGAGATACGCAGTATTTT
TRBJ2-3 TRBV19 TRBD2 NA CASSPETSGFILSTNTQYF TGTGCCAGTAGCCCTGAGACTAGCGGGTTCATCCTTTCAACAAATACGCAGTATTTT
TRBJ2-1 TRBV4-2 TRBD2 once CASSQDKAGVSYNEQFF TGTGCCAGCAGCCAAGATAAGGCGGGAGTCTCCTACAATGAGCAGTTCTTC
TRBJ2-7 TRBV29-1 TRBD2 NA CSVRQIASGGNEQYF TGCAGCGTTCGACAGATAGCTAGCGGGGGCAACGAGCAGTACTTC
TRBJ2-7 TRBV5-4 TRBD1 NA CASSVPGQDEQYF TGTGCCAGCAGCGTTCCGGGACAGGACGAGCAGTACTTC
TRBJ2-7 TRBV5-4 TRBD2 NA CATHREDSGGEQYF TGTGCCACCCACCGGGAGGATTCTGGGGGCGAGCAGTACTTC
TRBJ1-2 TRBV6-1 NA NA CASSEFRVYGYTF TGTGCCAGCAGTGAATTCAGGGTCTATGGCTACACCTTC
TRBJ1-5 TRBV27 NA NA CASNQRYSNQPQHF TGTGCCAGCAACCAGAGATATAGCAATCAGCCCCAGCATTTT